This TCR beta chain was recorded in a study of metastatic and nonmetastatic thyroid tumors. The study, taken as a whole, reports: TCR beta diversity was reportedly significantly higher in malignant thyroid tumors than benign nodules, in blood and tumor.

Patients were all untreated before their thyroid surgery. As originally analysed: Construction of a distant-metastasis classifier for papillary thyroid cancer relied on CDR3 differences across clinicopathological groups. TCRdb redid the clone calls on the PCR reads using MiXCR. TCRdb assigned the V and J calls; the authors' analysis was not used. The sample yields 35,000 to 50,000 clones, around 10% seen once. With regard to this clone: No antigen is known for it.

The TCR was taken from a male donor with papillary thyroid cancer or a benign thyroid nodule (not recorded which). Some clones in this sample may be carry-over from other donors' samples. What was sequenced was blood.

The CDR3 sequence is CASSLVGGVGSDTQYF. The CDR3 DNA follows: TGTGCCAGCAGCTTAGTGGGCGGGGTCGGTTCAGATACGCAGTATTTT. The chain uses TRBV7-8 and TRBJ2-3; weak D call: TRBD2 (6 bases). CDR3 length: 16 amino acids. The V and J ends lost 1 base and 4 bases respectively, with 15 bases between them. The germline gives CDR1 SGHVS, CDR2 FQNEAQ.